Below are 13 T cell receptor beta chains sequenced from a single sample in a study of spatial heterogeneity in lung cancer (dated 2019 in TCRdb). The time point label for this specimen denotes: sample taken at primary tumor resection. TCR sequencing used whole RNA extracted from tumor and nontumor lung tissue, or from cryopreserved PBMC samples, without cell sorting. Libraries were prepared through 5' RACE. TCRdb shows the sequencer as NextSeq 500. The public reads were reprocessed in TCRdb via fastp at Q25 and MiXCR, keeping in-frame beta chains. One record per CDR3 amino acid sequence lists the most common genes and DNA. The sample data list under 100,000 distinct CDR3 sequences, and about 9.4% of these were observed just once. The ten biggest clones cover around 7% of the sample. Sequencing used PBMCs, obtained at surgery. The receptors derive from a male donor with early-stage non-small cell lung cancer.

This clonotype was counted a few times. This rearrangement joins TRBV7-3 to TRBJ2-1; possible D gene TRBD1, 6 bases. Germline CDR1 is SGHTA and CDR2 is FQGTGA. CDR3 size: 16 residues. V was cut by 2 bases and J by 5 bases, with 16 bases left in between. This chain's CDR3 is CASSLEQGIGNNEQFF. The CDR3 bases are TGTGCCAGCAGCTTAGAACAGGGAATAGGGAACAATGAGCAGTTCTTC.

On this clonotype itself: Given a much more abundant clone one base away, this may be a read error. The J gene is TRBJ2-7, the V gene TRBV30, with 7 bases matching TRBD2. The germline CDR1 and CDR2 sequences are GTSNPN and SVGIG (reference sequence). This CDR3 comprises 13 residues. CDR3 sequence (DNA): TGTACCTGGAGTGGGGGGGACTCCTACGAGCAGTACTTC. Translated, it gives CTWSGGDSYEQYF. Variable domain in full (rest from reference TRBV30 and TRBJ2-7): SQTIHQWPATLVQPVGSPLSLECTVEGTSNPNLYWYRQAAGRGLQLLFYSVGIGQISSEVPQNLSASRPQDRQFILSSKKLLLSDSGFYLCTWSGGDSYEQYFGPGTRLTVT.

This clonotype turned up a few times. V and J are TRBV3-1 and TRBJ1-2; D may be TRBD1 (5 bases). Germline CDR1 is LGHDT and CDR2 is YNNKEL (reference sequence). Trimming pared 1 base from V and 8 bases from J, leaving 17 bases between. The CDR3 spans 15 residues. CDR3 protein: CASSQGRAGLIGYTF. The CDR3 DNA reads as TGTGCCAGCAGCCAAGGAAGGGCGGGACTAATAGGCTACACCTTC. The complete variable domain, with remaining parts taken from reference TRBV3-1 and TRBJ1-2, reads DTAVSQTPKYLVTQMGNDKSIKCEQNLGHDTMYWYKQDSKKFLKIMFSYNNKELIINETVPNRFSPKSPDKAHLNLHINSLELGDSAVYFCASSQGRAGLIGYTFGSGTRLTVV.

This clonotype was observed a few times. The rearrangement uses TRBV6-2 or TRBV6-3 and TRBJ2-3; TRBD1 is a possible D gene (6 bases). Between the trimmed V and J ends, which lost 2 bases and 3 bases, there was a span of 12 bases. From germline, CDR1 is MNHEY and CDR2 SVGEGT. The CDR3 sequence is 15 residues long. DNA for the CDR3: TGTGCCAGCAGTTACCGGACAGTTGGGACAGATACGCAGTATTTT. This sequence encodes CASSYRTVGTDTQYF.

This clonotype has ten or more counts. The chain uses TRBV12-3 or TRBV12-4 and TRBJ2-1, with 9 bases matching TRBD2. The trim removed 6 bases at V and 5 bases at J, leaving 2 bases unmatched. This CDR3 is 13 amino acids long. DNA of the CDR3: TGTGCCAGCAGCCTAGCGGGGAACAATGAGCAGTTCTTC. Amino acids: CASSLAGNNEQFF.

This clonotype was counted many times. This rearrangement joins TRBV4-2 to TRBJ1-2; 7 bases are a match to TRBD1. CDR3 length: 18 amino acids. Germline assignment: CDR1 LGHNA and CDR2 YNFKEQ. J lost 1 base, V lost 0 bases, and 11 bases had no gene match. CDR3 bases: TGTGCCAGCAGCCAAGATAGATCGGAGGGGGCGATTAACTATGGCTACACCTTC. This gives the protein CASSQDRSEGAINYGYTF.

The chain is built from TRBV29-1 and TRBJ2-1; D possibly matches TRBD1 or TRBD2 (5 bases each). Trimming took 7 bases from V and 5 from J, leaving 12 bases between them. Germline loops: CDR1 SQVTM, CDR2 ANQGSEA. The CDR3 spans 12 residues. The CDR3 sequence: CSARGADNEQFF. CDR3 nucleotide sequence: TGCAGCGCCCGAGGGGCCGACAATGAGCAGTTCTTC.

This clonotype has at least ten counts. The V gene is TRBV20-1, the J gene TRBJ1-2; 8 bases map to TRBD1. The V and J ends lost 6 bases and 7 bases, in that order; junction bases with no gene match: 10. CDR3 length: 13 amino acids. Germline V lookup: CDR1 DFQATT, CDR2 SNEGSKA (reference sequence). The chain's CDR3 is CSARAGGLGGYTF. Here the CDR3 DNA reads TGCAGTGCGAGGGCAGGGGGCTTGGGTGGCTACACCTTC.

The gene calls are TRBV28 and TRBJ2-7, with TRBD1 as a possible D gene (5 bases). This CDR3 region has 12 residues. The germline CDR1 and CDR2 sequences are MDHEN and SYDVKM. With 8 bases removed from V and 6 bases from J, the gap between germline ends came to 14 bases. The CDR3 region has the DNA TGTGCCAGCTTCCAGGGCGTCAGCGAGCAGTACTTC. It codes for CASFQGVSEQYF. Full variable domain (missing parts from reference TRBV28 and TRBJ2-7): DVKVTQSSRYLVKRTGEKVFLECVQDMDHENMFWYRQDPGLGLRLIYFSYDVKMKEKGDIPEGYSVSREKKERFSLILESASTNQTSMYLCASFQGVSEQYFGPGTRLTVT.

This clonotype has a handful of counts. This chain uses TRBV10-3 with TRBJ2-5; unclear D gene. Germline CDR1 reads ENHRY; CDR2 reads SYGVKD. The CDR3 loop spans 13 amino acids. V lost 7 bases to trimming and J lost 3 bases, with 12 bases between them. CDR3 sequence (DNA): TGTGCCATCAATGACGGTTCCGAAGAGACCCAGTACTTC. This translates into CAINDGSEETQYF.

This clonotype was seen more than once but under ten times. The V call is TRBV10-3, the J call TRBJ2-4; D may be TRBD1 or TRBD2 (5 bases each). This CDR3 region has 16 residues. Germline CDR1 ENHRY, CDR2 SYGVKD. The V and J ends lost 8 bases and 1 base respectively, with 18 bases between them. CDR3 DNA: TGTGCCATCGCCCGGGACGGCCAAAACGCCAAAAACATTCAGTACTTC. It specifies CAIARDGQNAKNIQYF.

V is TRBV20-1 and J is TRBJ1-3, with 8 bases that match TRBD1. The CDR3 totals 14 residues. J lost 0 bases, V lost 6 bases, and 4 bases had no gene match. Germline V gives CDR1 DFQATT, CDR2 SNEGSKA (reference sequence). In DNA form, the CDR3 reads TGCAGTGCCTTGGACAGGGTCTCTGGAAACACCATATATTTT. This encodes CSALDRVSGNTIYF.

This clonotype came up a few times. The rearrangement uses TRBV9 and TRBJ2-1, with TRBD1 matching 11 bases. Germline loops: CDR1 SGDLS, CDR2 YYNGEE. With V trimmed by 5 bases and J by 8 bases, 9 bases remained unmatched. The CDR3 totals 15 residues. The CDR3 DNA sequence: TGTGCCAGCAGTGCTAGGGACAGGGGGTTTCATGAGCAGTTCTTC. Residues: CASSARDRGFHEQFF.